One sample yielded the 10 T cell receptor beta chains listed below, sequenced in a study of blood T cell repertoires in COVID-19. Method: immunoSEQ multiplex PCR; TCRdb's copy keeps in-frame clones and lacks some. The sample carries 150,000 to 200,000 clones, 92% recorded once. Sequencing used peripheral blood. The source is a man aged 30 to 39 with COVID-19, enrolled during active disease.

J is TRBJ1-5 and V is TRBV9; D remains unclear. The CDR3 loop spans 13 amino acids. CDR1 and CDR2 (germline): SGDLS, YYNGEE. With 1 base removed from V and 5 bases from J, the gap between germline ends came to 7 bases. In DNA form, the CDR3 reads TGTGCCAGCAGCGTAAGAGGAGATCAGCCCCAGCATTTT. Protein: CASSVRGDQPQHF.

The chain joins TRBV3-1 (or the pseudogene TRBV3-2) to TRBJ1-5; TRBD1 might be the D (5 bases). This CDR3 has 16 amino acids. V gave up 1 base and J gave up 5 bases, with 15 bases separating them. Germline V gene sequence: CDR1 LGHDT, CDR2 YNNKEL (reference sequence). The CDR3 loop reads CASSQGYAGGDQPQHF. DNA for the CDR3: TGTGCCAGCAGCCAAGGATATGCGGGGGGTGATCAGCCCCAGCATTTT.

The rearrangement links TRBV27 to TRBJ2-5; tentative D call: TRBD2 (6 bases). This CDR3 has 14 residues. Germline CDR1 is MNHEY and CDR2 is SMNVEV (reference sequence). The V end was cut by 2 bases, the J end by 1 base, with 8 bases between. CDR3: CASSLAGSQETQYF. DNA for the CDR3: TGTGCCAGCAGTTTAGCGGGGTCCCAAGAGACCCAGTACTTC.

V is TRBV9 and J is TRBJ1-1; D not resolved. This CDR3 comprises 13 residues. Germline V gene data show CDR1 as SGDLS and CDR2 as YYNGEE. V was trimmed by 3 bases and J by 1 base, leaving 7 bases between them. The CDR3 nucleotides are TGTGCCAGCAGCGCCGACAAGAACACTGAAGCTTTCTTT. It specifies CASSADKNTEAFF.

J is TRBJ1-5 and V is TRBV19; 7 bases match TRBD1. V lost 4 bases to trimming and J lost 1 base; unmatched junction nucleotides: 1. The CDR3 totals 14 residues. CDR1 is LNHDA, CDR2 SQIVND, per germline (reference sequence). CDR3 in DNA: TGTGCCAGTAGTACGACAGGGAGCAATCAGCCCCAGCATTTT. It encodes CASSTTGSNQPQHF.

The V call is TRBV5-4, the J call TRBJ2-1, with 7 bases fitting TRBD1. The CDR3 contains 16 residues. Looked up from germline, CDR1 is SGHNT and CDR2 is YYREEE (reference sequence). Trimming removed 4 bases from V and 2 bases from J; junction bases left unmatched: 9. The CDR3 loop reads CASSREQGSTYNEQFF. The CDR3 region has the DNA TGTGCCAGCAGCCGCGAACAGGGGAGTACCTACAATGAGCAGTTCTTC.

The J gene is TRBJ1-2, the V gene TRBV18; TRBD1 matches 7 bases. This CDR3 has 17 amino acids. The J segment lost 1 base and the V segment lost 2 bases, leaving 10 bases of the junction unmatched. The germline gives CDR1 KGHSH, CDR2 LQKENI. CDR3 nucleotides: TGTGCCAGCTCACCAATAACAGGGGAAGGTATTAACTATGGCTACACCTTC. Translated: CASSPITGEGINYGYTF. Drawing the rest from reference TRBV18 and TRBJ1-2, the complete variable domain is NAGVMQNPRHLVRRRGQEARLRCSPMKGHSHVYWYRQLPEEGLKFMVYLQKENIIDESGMPKERFSAEFPKEGPSILRIQQVVRGDSAAYFCASSPITGEGINYGYTFGSGTRLTVV.

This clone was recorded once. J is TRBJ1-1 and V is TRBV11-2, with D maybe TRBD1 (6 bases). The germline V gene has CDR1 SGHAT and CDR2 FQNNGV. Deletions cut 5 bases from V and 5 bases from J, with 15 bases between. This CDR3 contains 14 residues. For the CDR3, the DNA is TGTGCCAGCAGCCTTACAGTGCAGGGGACTGAAGCTTTCTTT. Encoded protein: CASSLTVQGTEAFF.

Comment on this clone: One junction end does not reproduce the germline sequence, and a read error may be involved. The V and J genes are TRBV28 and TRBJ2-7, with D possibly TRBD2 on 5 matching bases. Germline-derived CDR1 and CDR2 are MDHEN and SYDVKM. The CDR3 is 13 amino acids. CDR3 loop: CASLPASSHEQYF. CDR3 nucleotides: TGTGCCAGCCTTCCCGCTAGCTCCCACGAGCAGTACTTC.

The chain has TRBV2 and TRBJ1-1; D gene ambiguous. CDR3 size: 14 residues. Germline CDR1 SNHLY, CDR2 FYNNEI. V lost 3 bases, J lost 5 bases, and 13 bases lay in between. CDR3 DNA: TGTGCCAGCAGTGAGAGGGTTTTGAGAACTGAAGCTTTCTTT. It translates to CASSERVLRTEAFF.